This TCR beta chain derives from a study of CD8+ T cells in alopecia areata. Study-level background: Dosing with tofacitinib proceeded for 6 to 18 months, followed by 6 months off drug.

Extraction and reverse transcription of RNA yielded cDNA as the sequencing template. Here immunoSEQ multiplex PCR was the method, and the copy in TCRdb shows in-frame clones only, minus some. The data show about 140,000 clones, with 45% to 60% seen just once and approximately 0.99% held by the top ten. This CDR3 contains 14 residues. Trimming shortened V by 5 bases and J by 1 base, and 11 bases separated the two germline ends. Germline CDR1 and CDR2: KGHSY and FQNENV. A note on this clone: Its target is not known.

The study's findings and limits: Tissue-resident alphabeta T cells belonging to normal skin likewise get sequenced within scalp specimens.

The input for sequencing was CD4+ T cells sorted from blood, taken at week 0. This TCR derives from a human donor with alopecia areata. J is TRBJ2-5 and V is TRBV16, with D possibly called TRBD1 or TRBD2 (6 bases each). The CDR3: CASSRGAVQETQYF. The CDR3 DNA reads TGTGCCAGCAGCAGGGGGGCAGTCCAAGAGACCCAGTACTTC.